This T cell receptor (beta chain) was recovered during a study of T cell responses to AZD1222 COVID-19 vaccine. Broader study findings: Females outnumbered males among donors, who were mostly white British; clonal diversity was possibly underestimated. Spike regions recognized by vaccine-associated CD4 TCRs spanned the protein, led by 160-218 and 743-854.

There are a few counts of this clone. Its target is not known. Profiled with immunoSEQ multiplex PCR; TCRdb holds only in-frame clones, not every one. This sample has tens of thousands of clones, with about nine tenths found just once. Looked up from germline, CDR1 is MNHNS and CDR2 is SASEGT. The CDR3 extends over 16 amino acids. V was clipped by 3 bases and J by 3 bases, with 15 bases between them. The gene calls are TRBV6-1 and TRBJ1-5; D ambiguous. The receptor was isolated from an adult in good health. The sample consisted of peripheral blood, taken on day 0 of AZD1222 vaccination. The CDR3 DNA follows: TGTGCCAGCAGTGAGTCGGGAGGGCGTGCCAATCAGCCCCAGCATTTT. The encoded protein is CASSESGGRANQPQHF.